These 23 T cell receptor beta chains were all obtained from the same sample, sequenced in a study of CD8 T cells in ankylosing spondylitis. One entry per CDR3 protein, called by TCRdb with MiXCR from the 5' RACE reads. The sample includes more than 650,000 distinct CDR3 sequences, 10% to 15% of them seen just once. No antigens are known for them. Study observations and caveats: Ankylosing spondylitis blood seemed to carry a telltale TCR beta motif made of about 8 highly homologous variants.

The sample was blood, either unsorted or a sorted T cell fraction (not recorded which). These receptors were obtained from a male donor with ankylosing spondylitis.

The chain links TRBV20-1 to TRBJ1-1; D unclear. The CDR3 has 10 residues. Between the trimmed V and J ends, which lost 3 bases and 7 bases, there was a span of 6 bases. Germline lookup yields CDR1 DFQATT and CDR2 SNEGSKA (reference sequence). CDR3 residues: CSASKSEAFF. The DNA of the CDR3 is TGCAGTGCTAGTAAGAGTGAAGCTTTCTTT.

This clonotype was seen repeatedly, ten times or more. The chain links TRBV29-1 to TRBJ1-2, with 9 bases aligning to TRBD1. CDR1 is SQVTM, CDR2 ANQGSEA, per germline. Trimming at V came to 6 bases and at J to 6 bases, leaving 8 bases not matched to a gene. The CDR3 contains 13 residues. In DNA, the CDR3 is TGCAGCGTCGATTACAGGGGGCGGGATGGCTACACCTTC. It encodes CSVDYRGRDGYTF. Full variable domain (outside the CDR3, taken from reference TRBV29-1 and TRBJ1-2): SAVISQKPSRDICQRGTSLTIQCQVDSQVTMMFWYRQQPGQSLTLIATANQGSEATYESGFVIDKFPISRPNLTFSTLTVSNMSPEDSSIYLCSVDYRGRDGYTFGSGTRLTVV.

This rearrangement joins TRBV5-1 to TRBJ1-2; a possible D gene is TRBD1 (5 bases). The length of the CDR3 is 14 residues. The V and J ends lost 4 bases and 3 bases respectively, with 13 bases between them. CDR1 and CDR2 from the germline V gene are SGHRS and YFSETQ. The CDR3 sequence is CASSLSGSDYGYTF. The DNA for the CDR3 is TGCGCCAGCAGCCTGTCAGGGTCTGACTATGGCTACACCTTC.

The chain carries TRBV20-1 and TRBJ2-1, with TRBD1 as a possible D gene (5 bases). The CDR3 extends over 14 amino acids. Trimming left V 6 bases short and J 5 bases short, with 17 bases between. In germline, CDR1 is DFQATT, CDR2 SNEGSKA (reference sequence). The CDR3 loop reads CSALKGASHNEQFF. DNA for the CDR3: TGCAGTGCCCTTAAAGGGGCCTCACACAATGAGCAGTTCTTC.

This clonotype was seen more than once but under ten times. The V gene is TRBV18, the J gene TRBJ2-1; 14 bases are shared with TRBD2. This CDR3 is 16 amino acids long. With 2 bases clipped from V and 6 bases from J, the junction kept 3 bases outside the gene matches. Germline V lookup: CDR1 KGHSH, CDR2 LQKENI. The CDR3 DNA sequence: TGTGCCAGCTCACCAGGACTAGCGGGGGGTATCAATGAGCAGTTCTTC. The encoded protein is CASSPGLAGGINEQFF.

J is TRBJ2-4 and V is TRBV7-2, with a tentative D call TRBD1 (5 bases). Deletions cut 1 base from V and 6 bases from J, with 10 bases between. There are 14 residues in the CDR3. Germline CDR1 is SGHTA and CDR2 is FQGNSA. The CDR3: CASSLVGQGNIQYF. CDR3 coding DNA: TGTGCCAGCAGCTTAGTTGGGCAGGGAAACATTCAGTACTTC. The whole variable domain, filled in from reference TRBV7-2 and TRBJ2-4, reads GAGVSQSPSNKVTEKGKDVELRCDPISGHTALYWYRQSLGQGLEFLIYFQGNSAPDKSGLPSDRFSAERTGGSVSTLTIQRTQQEDSAVYLCASSLVGQGNIQYFGAGTRLSVL.

This clonotype was counted many times. The chain joins TRBV20-1 to TRBJ1-1, with D uncertain. Germline loops: CDR1 DFQATT, CDR2 SNEGSKA (reference sequence). The CDR3 totals 11 residues. V gave up 0 bases and J gave up 13 bases, with 12 bases separating them. CDR3 DNA sequence: TGCAGTGCTAGAGATCGTAACCGGGTTTTCTTT. Translated, it gives CSARDRNRVFF.

V is TRBV24-1 and J is TRBJ2-1, with D perhaps TRBD1 or TRBD2 (7 bases each). The CDR3 runs to 15 residues. Germline CDR1 and CDR2: KGHDR and SFDVKD. V was clipped by 7 bases and J by 5 bases, with 17 bases between them. This chain's CDR3 is CATSTQGGGNNEQFF. The DNA for the CDR3 is TGTGCCACCAGCACCCAGGGGGGGGGCAACAATGAGCAGTTCTTC.

In its sample, this clonotype was seen many times. This chain joins TRBV28 and TRBJ1-3; D uncertain. V lost 3 bases and J lost 1, with 13 bases in between. CDR1 MDHEN and CDR2 SYDVKM come from the germline V gene. CDR3 size: 16 residues. CDR3 protein: CASSFPRYRSGNTIYF. Written as DNA, the CDR3 is TGTGCCAGCAGTTTCCCGCGATACAGATCTGGAAACACCATATATTTT.

Ten or more counts support this clonotype. The chain combines TRBV27 with TRBJ2-5; 11 nucleotides align to TRBD2. V shed 6 bases and J 3 bases; nucleotides not matched to a gene: 3. The CDR3 extends over 14 amino acids. Germline-derived CDR1 and CDR2 are MNHEY and SMNVEV (reference sequence). The CDR3 loop reads CASSSTSGEETQYF. CDR3 nucleotide sequence: TGTGCCAGCAGCTCGACTAGCGGGGAAGAGACCCAGTACTTC.

This clonotype was detected ten times or more. V gene TRBV7-2 combines with J gene TRBJ2-2; maybe TRBD1 (5 bases). This CDR3 is built from 15 residues. V lost 1 base and J 5 bases, leaving 11 bases between the germline ends. Per the germline V gene, CDR1 is SGHTA and CDR2 is FQGNSA. CDR3 sequence (DNA): TGTGCCAGCAGCTTAGGGATAAAGGGGACCGGGGAGCTGTTTTTT. This encodes CASSLGIKGTGELFF.

This clonotype was observed a handful of times. The V call is TRBV20-1, the J call TRBJ1-1; D not resolved. This CDR3 has 14 amino acids. Trimming pared 2 bases from V and 7 bases from J, leaving 17 bases between. Per the germline V gene, CDR1 is DFQATT and CDR2 is SNEGSKA (reference sequence). Here the CDR3 DNA reads TGCAGTGCTAGAATCAAAGGACCAGAAGGTGAAGCTTTCTTT. The encoded protein is CSARIKGPEGEAFF.

The chain is built from TRBV12-3 or TRBV12-4 and TRBJ2-1; D possibly uses TRBD1 or TRBD2 (5 bases each). V lost 5 bases, J lost 6 bases, and 14 bases lay in between. The CDR3 runs to 14 residues. In nucleotides, the CDR3 is TGTGCCAGCAGTCGTATTTTCGGGGCCAATGAGCAGTTCTTC. It codes for CASSRIFGANEQFF.

This clonotype showed up just a few times. CDR3 in amino acids: CSARDAGTLSYNEQFF. In nucleotides, the CDR3 is TGCAGTGCTAGAGATGCCGGTACCCTCTCCTACAATGAGCAGTTCTTC. The chain links TRBV20-1 to TRBJ2-1; D is unresolved. CDR3 length: 16 amino acids. CDR1 DFQATT and CDR2 SNEGSKA come from the germline V gene (reference sequence). Trimming removed 0 bases at V and 0 bases at J, with 12 bases between.

This clonotype was picked up a small number of times. The chain uses TRBV24-1 and TRBJ2-4; 7 bases are shared with TRBD1. From germline, CDR1 is KGHDR and CDR2 SFDVKD. The CDR3 totals 16 residues. V lost 3 bases, J lost 5 bases, and 9 bases stayed unmatched. The CDR3 region has the DNA TGTGCCACCAGTGATCCTCTGAGGGGGCAGGAAAACATTCAGTACTTC. This sequence encodes CATSDPLRGQENIQYF.

The chain employs TRBV7-6 and TRBJ1-6; 7 nucleotides agree with TRBD1. This CDR3 region has 14 residues. The germline CDR1 and CDR2 sequences are SGHVS and FNYEAQ. The junction had 5 bases not matched to a gene; V was cut back by 5 bases and J by 7 bases. CDR3 coding DNA: TGTGCCAGCAGCGCGGGACAGATCAATTCACCCCTCCACTTT. It encodes CASSAGQINSPLHF. The complete variable domain, with remaining parts taken from reference TRBV7-6 and TRBJ1-6, reads GAGVSQSPRYKVTKRGQDVALRCDPISGHVSLYWYRQALGQGPEFLTYFNYEAQQDKSGLPNDRFSAERPEGSISTLTIQRTEQRDSAMYRCASSAGQINSPLHFGNGTRLTVT.

There are many counts of this clonotype. The chain links TRBV20-1 to TRBJ2-7, with 10 positions matching TRBD2. CDR3 length equals 14 residues. With 6 bases clipped from V and 5 bases from J, the junction kept 10 bases outside the gene matches. The V gene's germline CDR1 is DFQATT and CDR2 SNEGSKA (reference sequence). The CDR3 protein is CSANPASGSDEQYF. The DNA for the CDR3 is TGCAGTGCGAATCCGGCTAGCGGGAGTGACGAGCAGTACTTC.

V is TRBV7-2 and J is TRBJ1-5; maybe TRBD1 (6 bases). With 7 bases removed from V and 11 bases from J, the gap between germline ends came to 18 bases. Germline-derived CDR1 and CDR2 are SGHTA and FQGNSA. CDR3 length: 13 residues. CDR3 sequence: CASTTGPMQAQHF. The CDR3 nucleotides are TGTGCCAGCACCACAGGGCCCATGCAGGCCCAGCATTTT.

The chain employs TRBV7-2 and TRBJ2-3; TRBD2 aligns across 10 bases. V lost 3 bases to trimming and J lost 9 bases; unmatched junction nucleotides: 6. The CDR3 is 14 residues long. Germline lookup yields CDR1 SGHTA and CDR2 FQGNSA. In nucleotides, the CDR3 is TGTGCCAGCAGCTTGGAGCGGGGGGGAGGGACGCAGTATTTT. It codes for CASSLERGGGTQYF.

V is TRBV7-9 and J is TRBJ2-3, with a possible D match to TRBD2 (6 bases). CDR1 is SEHNR, CDR2 FQNEAQ, per germline (reference sequence). Trimming cost V 11 bases and J 4 bases, with 13 bases left between them. This CDR3 is built from 12 residues. The DNA of the CDR3 is TGTGCCGGAGACGGGGGAGCAGATACGCAGTATTTT. Translating it yields CAGDGGADTQYF.

This sequence joins TRBV5-1 and TRBJ2-5, with D possibly being TRBD2 (6 bases). V lost 1 base and J lost 4, with 11 bases in between. The length of the CDR3 is 14 residues. Germline V CDR1 and CDR2: SGHRS, YFSETQ. The DNA for the CDR3 is TGCGCCAGCAGCTTGTTTCCAGCGGGAGAGACCCAGTACTTC. Its protein product is CASSLFPAGETQYF.

This clonotype was observed a handful of times. The CDR3 DNA reads as TGTGCCAGCAGCCCTGGGCCCACAGGGTTCATCAATCGGCTGTTTTTT. Amino acids: CASSPGPTGFINRLFF. The chain combines TRBV7-2 with TRBJ1-4, with D possibly being TRBD1 (6 bases). The CDR3 is 16 amino acids. CDR1 is SGHTA, CDR2 FQGNSA, per germline. The V end lost 5 bases, the J end lost 14 bases, and 27 bases lay between the germline ends.

This clonotype was picked up a small number of times. V usage is TRBV20-1 and J usage is TRBJ2-7; possibly TRBD1 or TRBD2 for D (6 bases each). The CDR3 totals 14 residues. CDR1 and CDR2 from the germline V gene are DFQATT and SNEGSKA (reference sequence). The CDR3 region has the DNA TGCGGAGTACAGGGCGCGGGGAATTCCTACGAGCAGTACTTC. Protein sequence: CGVQGAGNSYEQYF.